This entry is about one TCR beta chain. Its antigen is currently not known. The sample holds no much larger clone one base away, and base qualities are not on file. V and J lose 4 bases and 0 bases, and a span of 10 bases separates them. The CDR1 and CDR2 encoded by the germline V gene are MGHRA and YSYEKL. Including the terminal cysteine and phenylalanine, the CDR3 comprises 15 residues. Kept here is only the CDR3 DNA, which spans 45 bases and is read in frame from base 1. Library preparation was by the immunoSEQ multiplex PCR assay. TCR beta CDR3 sequencing was performed on DNA from the cultured, isolated CD4+ T cells. From the authors' description of their analysis: Non-productive TCR sequences were discarded, and reads were trimmed to the CDR3 region, with only CDR3s of 7 or more amino acids retained. Antigen-specific clonotypes were identified using the MANAFEST web app by comparison of expansion in peptide wells against reference cultures. To be called positive, a clone needed expansion at FDR<0.05 compared with the reference and with all other wells, an odds ratio greater than 5, and a frequency greater than 0.1% in two replicate wells. Clonotypes significantly expanded in SARS-CoV-2 spike wells and in at least one common cold coronavirus spike condition were defined as cross-reactive. CDR3 similarity was assessed by Levenshtein distance using the stringdist R package, and unrooted trees were constructed with ape in R 3.6.1. The clones in this table, taken by TCRdb from immuneACCESS, are in-frame only. Not every clone is retained; where verified, under half of the shortfall comes from an unresolved V gene, and the cause of the rest is unknown. Clonal size and the V and J genes are those of that table, whereas D and trimming came from the DNA. The sample table contains about 21,000 clones; only one count was recorded for around 75% of them. Of the sample, less than 20% falls within the top ten clones.

This sample was taken from a study of vaccination effects on CD4 cells after COVID-19 (dated by TCRdb to between 2021 and 2024). General notes on the study: Two doses of either the BNT162b2 or the mRNA-1273 mRNA SARS-CoV-2 vaccine were administered to participants. In both COVID-19 convalescent patients and infection-naive vaccine recipients, the study compared SARS-CoV-2 spike-specific CD4+ TCR repertoires from before mRNA vaccination with those from after it. The full study included fewer than eleven COVID-19 convalescent patients and a handful of SARS-CoV-2-naive healthy vaccine recipients. Cultures from other donors in the study were sequenced with the Oncomine TCR Beta short-read assay on an Illumina iSeq 100.

Broader findings and caveats from the paper: Limitations of the study were the small number of convalescent patients and the absence of early post-infection timepoints. In healthy vaccine recipients, vaccine-induced clones were almost all SARS-CoV-2 mono-reactive, with only 1 of 255 cross-reactive with common cold coronaviruses. Marked clonal contraction was observed in both infection-induced and vaccine-induced clones at late post-vaccination timepoints, consistent with waning T cell responses.

To identify antigen-specific CD4+ T cell clonotypes by their expansion, the ViraFEST assay first stimulated PBMC with viral peptide pools and then applied TCR sequencing. After less than eleven days of culture, CD4+ T cells were isolated with the EasySep CD4+ T cell isolation kit. Healthy vaccine recipients had no prior SARS-CoV-2 infection, confirmed by negative nucleocapsid antibodies before and after vaccination. A few million PBMC per well were cultured in IMDM with around 5% human AB serum, 8 to 10 IU/ml IL-2 and gentamicin, plus 10 ug/ml peptides. Half of the culture medium was replaced with fresh IL-2-containing medium on days 3 and 7. Unless noted otherwise, every peptide stimulation condition was cultured in triplicate wells. PBMC were separated from whole blood using Ficoll-Paque Plus gradient centrifugation and were then either cryopreserved at -140C or used fresh. The spike proteins of SARS-CoV-2 and of the common cold coronaviruses HCoV-NL63, HCoV-OC43 and HCoV-229E were spanned by overlapping peptide pools. Genomic DNA was extracted from cultured CD4+ T cells with the QIAamp micro DNA kit.

The clonotype was recovered from a human donor who received a COVID-19 vaccine. The material was CD4+ T cells from PBMCs cultured with HCoV-NL63 spike peptides, obtained before COVID-19 vaccination. The intended sense of this specimen's cell subset or site label: HCoV-NL63 spike overlapping peptide pool stimulation. The rearrangement combines TRBV4-1 with TRBJ1-5; TRBD1 is a weak D gene call, 6 bases matching. The CDR3 protein: CASSPGTYSNQPQHF. The DNA reads as follows: TGCGCCAGCAGCCCCGGGACATATAGCAATCAGCCCCAGCATTTT.